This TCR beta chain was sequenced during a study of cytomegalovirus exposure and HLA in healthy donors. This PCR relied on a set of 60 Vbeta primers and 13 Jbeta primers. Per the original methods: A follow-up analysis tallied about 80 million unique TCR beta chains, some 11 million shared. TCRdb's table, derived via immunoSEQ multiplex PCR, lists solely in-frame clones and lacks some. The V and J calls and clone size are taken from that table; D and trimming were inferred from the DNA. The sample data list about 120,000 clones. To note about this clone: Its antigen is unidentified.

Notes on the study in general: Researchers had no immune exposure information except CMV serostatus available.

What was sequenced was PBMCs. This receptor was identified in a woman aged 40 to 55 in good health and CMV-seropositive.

CDR3 nucleotides: TGTGCCAGCAGCTTTGAACCGACAGCATTAAACACCATATATTTT. It translates to CASSFEPTALNTIYF. The chain couples TRBV5-5 to TRBJ1-3; tentatively, D is TRBD1 (5 bases). From germline, CDR1 is SGHKS and CDR2 YYEKEE (reference sequence). The CDR3 has 15 residues. V shed 2 bases and J shed 6 bases, with 15 bases lying between them.